Each of the 31 T cell receptor beta chains below was sequenced from the same sample in a study of Ad26.COV2.S vaccination and SARS-CoV-2 variants (dated by TCRdb to the early 2020s). Library generation was performed with the immunoSEQ multiplex PCR assay. Entries here come from immuneACCESS through TCRdb and include only in-frame sequences with V and J called. Some clones fail to appear in such tables; in the studies checked, an unresolved V gene covers under half of the shortfall, and the cause of the remainder is unknown. The sample table holds 440,000 or so clones, of which 70% to 90% were seen once. The top ten clonotypes cover 1.7% of the sample. The sample's treatment or condition label, decoded: roughly 20 received Ad26.COV2.S at low or high dose, single or two shots; roughly five received placebo; per-sample allocation not given. For vaccine and placebo recipients, repertoires were sequenced using samples collected on day 63 after the first injection.

This specimen was peripheral blood, taken in a trial of Ad26.COV2.S vaccine versus placebo. The receptors shown here come from a person between 18 and 65 years old who received the Ad26.COV2.S COVID-19 vaccine or a placebo.

The gene calls are TRBV18 and TRBJ2-5; D perhaps matches TRBD2 (6 bases). The CDR3 runs to 15 residues. Germline V lookup: CDR1 KGHSH, CDR2 LQKENI. Trimming removed 3 bases from V and 2 bases from J, with 13 bases in between. This CDR3 reads CASSPGLPRQETQYF. Written as DNA, the CDR3 is TGTGCCAGCTCACCCGGACTACCTCGACAAGAGACCCAGTACTTC.

The rearrangement joins TRBV19 to TRBJ2-3; D is perhaps TRBD2 (6 bases). The germline gives CDR1 LNHDA, CDR2 SQIVND (reference sequence). This CDR3 has 15 residues. Trimming pared 3 bases from V and 6 bases from J, leaving 16 bases between. The DNA of the CDR3 is TGTGCCAGTAGTATCGGGACTGGGGTGCCTGATACGCAGTATTTT. Amino acids: CASSIGTGVPDTQYF.

The genes are TRBV19 and TRBJ2-4; maybe TRBD2 (6 bases). V was pared by 5 bases and J by 7 bases, with 24 bases between. This CDR3 has 17 residues. Germline lookup yields CDR1 LNHDA and CDR2 SQIVND (reference sequence). The CDR3 DNA reads as TGTGCCAGTAGTGTATCTCCGGGAGCCGTCCCATGGAACATTCAGTACTTC. It yields the protein CASSVSPGAVPWNIQYF. The entire variable domain, with the rest obtained from reference TRBV19 and TRBJ2-4, is as follows: DGGITQSPKYLFRKEGQNVTLSCEQNLNHDAMYWYRQDPGQGLRLIYYSQIVNDFQKGDIAEGYSVSREKKESFPLTVTSAQKNPTAFYLCASSVSPGAVPWNIQYFGAGTRLSVL.

The chain carries TRBV12-5 and TRBJ1-3; possibly TRBD1 for D (6 bases). V was trimmed by 7 bases and J by 0 bases, leaving 19 bases between them. This CDR3 is built from 17 residues. The germline CDR1 and CDR2 sequences are LGHNT and FRNRAP. The DNA for the CDR3 is TGTGCTAGTGCTCGGGGGCAGGGGCGGTACTCTGGAAACACCATATATTTT. Its translation is CASARGQGRYSGNTIYF.

The CDR3 loop reads CASRIGQQETQYF. CDR3 nucleotide sequence: TGTGCCAGCAGAATCGGACAGCAAGAGACCCAGTACTTC. The J gene is TRBJ2-5, the V gene TRBV7-9; TRBD1 might be the D (6 bases). This CDR3 has 13 amino acids. CDR1 is SEHNR, CDR2 FQNEAQ, per germline (reference sequence). The ends were cut back, 6 bases at V and 2 bases at J, with 10 bases in the middle.

The J gene is TRBJ2-7, the V gene TRBV19; D uncertain. Trimming took off 3 bases at V and 4 bases at J, with 4 bases between the two ends. Germline V lookup: CDR1 LNHDA, CDR2 SQIVND (reference sequence). This CDR3 spans 11 amino acids. CDR3 amino acids: CASSMGYEQYF. CDR3 DNA sequence: TGTGCCAGTAGTATGGGATACGAGCAGTACTTC.

This clone has just one count. The chain has TRBV11-2 and TRBJ2-1; D unresolved. In germline, CDR1 is SGHAT, CDR2 FQNNGV. Trimming pared 2 bases from V and 1 base from J, leaving 0 bases between. The CDR3 has 12 amino acids. CDR3 region: CASSLSYNEQFF. As DNA, the CDR3 is TGTGCCAGCAGCTTATCCTACAATGAGCAGTTCTTC.

This sequence joins TRBV6-6 and TRBJ1-5; 7 bases match TRBD1. CDR1 and CDR2 (germline): MNHNY, SVGAGI (reference sequence). The length of the CDR3 is 15 residues. Germline trimming cut 2 bases from V and 5 bases from J; bases unmatched to any gene: 6. CDR3 coding DNA: TGTGCCAGCAGTTACGTTGGACAGGTGTATCAGCCCCAGCATTTT. Its translation: CASSYVGQVYQPQHF.

A few counts support this clone. This chain connects TRBV29-1 to TRBJ2-2, with D perhaps TRBD2 (6 bases). This CDR3 has 14 amino acids. Trimming removed 4 bases from V and 2 bases from J, with 11 bases in between. Per germline, CDR1 SQVTM and CDR2 ANQGSEA. The CDR3 DNA follows: TGCAGCGTTGCAGGGAGGTTAAACACCGGGGAGCTGTTTTTT. It translates to CSVAGRLNTGELFF.

This clone came up once. The chain carries TRBV15 and TRBJ2-6, with D possibly being TRBD1 (5 bases). This CDR3 has 19 residues. Between the trimmed V and J ends, which lost 3 bases and 2 bases, there was a span of 20 bases. CDR1 LNHNV and CDR2 YYDKDF come from the germline V gene (reference sequence). CDR3 nucleotides: TGTGCCACCAGCAGCAATTTCGGGCGGCAGGGTCCTGGGGCCAACGTCCTGACTTTC. It encodes CATSSNFGRQGPGANVLTF.

The rearrangement uses TRBV11-2 and TRBJ1-2; 7 positions agree with TRBD1. The CDR3 consists of 16 residues. V lost 5 bases to trimming and J lost 0 bases; unmatched junction nucleotides: 9. Germline CDR1 SGHAT, CDR2 FQNNGV. The CDR3 DNA sequence: TGTGCCAGCAGCCATTACAGGGGTCTCGCTAACTATGGCTACACCTTC. Translated, it gives CASSHYRGLANYGYTF.

The chain employs TRBV19 and TRBJ2-2; 13 positions agree with TRBD2. Germline CDR1 reads LNHDA; CDR2 reads SQIVND (reference sequence). The CDR3 sequence is 17 residues long. Losses at the gene ends were 5 bases for V and 5 bases for J; bases not matched to a gene: 8. The CDR3 is CASSDRTSGSWTGELFF. Written as DNA, the CDR3 is TGTGCCAGTAGTGACCGGACTAGCGGGAGTTGGACCGGGGAGCTGTTTTTT.

This chain uses TRBV5-6 with TRBJ2-7; perhaps TRBD2 as D (6 bases). This CDR3 spans 15 amino acids. The V gene's germline CDR1 is SGHDT and CDR2 YYEEEE. The V gene lost 1 base and the J gene lost 6 bases, with 17 bases spanning the gap. The CDR3 DNA reads TGTGCCAGCAGCTTGCTGGGACTGGGCGTGGGCGAGCAGTACTTC. Protein: CASSLLGLGVGEQYF.

V usage is TRBV4-1 and J usage is TRBJ2-2; the D gene is possibly TRBD1 (6 bases). The CDR3 sequence is 17 residues long. Trimming took off 1 base at V and 1 base at J, with 13 bases between the two ends. CDR1 and CDR2 (germline): MGHRA, YSYEKL. The CDR3 spells CASSQVRKTGNTGELFF. The CDR3 DNA is TGCGCCAGCAGCCAAGTTCGCAAGACAGGGAACACCGGGGAGCTGTTTTTT.

The chain recombines TRBV4-2 with TRBJ1-5; possible D gene TRBD1, 5 bases. This CDR3 contains 17 residues. Germline V lookup: CDR1 LGHNA, CDR2 YNFKEQ. V lost 5 bases to trimming and J lost 4 bases, with 21 bases between them. CDR3 protein: CASSLTGDGNKNQPQHF. As DNA, the CDR3 is TGTGCCAGCAGCTTAACAGGAGATGGAAATAAGAATCAGCCCCAGCATTTT.

This rearrangement joins TRBV6-5 to TRBJ1-2, with a weak D call TRBD1 (6 bases). In germline, CDR1 is MNHEY, CDR2 SVGAGI. The CDR3 loop spans 15 amino acids. The germline V and J ends were trimmed by 3 bases and 6 bases, with 17 bases remaining between them. The CDR3: CASSYRGGALDGYTF. The CDR3, as DNA: TGTGCCAGCAGTTATCGAGGGGGGGCGTTAGATGGCTACACCTTC.

The CDR3 coding sequence is TGTGCCATCAGTGCGGGGGCGGTGAACACTGAAGCTTTCTTT. Translating gives CAISAGAVNTEAFF. The chain links TRBV10-3 to TRBJ1-1, with D possibly TRBD1 on 6 matching bases. Trimming pared 4 bases from V and 0 bases from J, leaving 9 bases between. This CDR3 is built from 14 residues. Germline lookup yields CDR1 ENHRY and CDR2 SYGVKD.

The DNA of the CDR3 is TGTGCCAGCAGCTTTGGGACTAGCGGGGATCCTAGCACAGATACGCAGTATTTT. This sequence encodes CASSFGTSGDPSTDTQYF. This chain connects TRBV5-8 to TRBJ2-3; 13 bases fit TRBD2. The V gene's germline CDR1 is SGHTS and CDR2 YDEGEE. V lost 2 bases to trimming and J lost 0 bases; unmatched junction nucleotides: 6. This CDR3 comprises 18 residues.

This clone occurred a few times. CDR3: CASSLGTGYSEAFF. The CDR3 DNA reads as TGTGCCAGCAGCTTGGGGACAGGGTATTCTGAAGCTTTCTTT. This chain connects TRBV7-8 to TRBJ1-1, with TRBD1 matching 9 bases. This CDR3 contains 14 residues. Looked up from germline, CDR1 is SGHVS and CDR2 is FQNEAQ. Germline trimming cut 3 bases from V and 6 bases from J; bases unmatched to any gene: 5.

The chain carries TRBV7-2 and TRBJ2-3; 8 bases line up with TRBD2. V was clipped by 1 base and J by 6 bases; unmatched bases: 9. Germline CDR1 and CDR2: SGHTA and FQGNSA. CDR3 length: 16 residues. This chain's CDR3 is CASSLVQRGGPDTQYF. DNA for the CDR3: TGTGCCAGCAGCTTAGTACAACGGGGGGGCCCCGATACGCAGTATTTT.

In DNA form, the CDR3 reads TGTGCCAGCAGCTTGGTGAGGAGCTCTGGAAACACCATATATTTT. It yields the protein CASSLVRSSGNTIYF. The chain has TRBV5-8 and TRBJ1-3, with D uncertain. Germline lookup yields CDR1 SGHTS and CDR2 YDEGEE. The CDR3 is 15 residues long. V shed 0 bases and J shed 0 bases, with 7 bases lying between them.

In this sample, this clone turned up a few times. J is TRBJ2-5 and V is TRBV25-1; no clear D. CDR3 length: 14 residues. Between the trimmed V and J ends, which lost 2 bases and 3 bases, there was a span of 10 bases. Germline CDR1 and CDR2: MGHDK and SYGVNS. The CDR3 nucleotides read TGTGCCAGCAGTGAACCCCACAGAAAAGAGACCCAGTACTTC. Amino acid sequence: CASSEPHRKETQYF.

V usage is TRBV6-2 or TRBV6-3 and J usage is TRBJ2-1, with TRBD1 as a possible D gene (6 bases). The CDR3 extends over 16 amino acids. V lost 4 bases and J lost 7, with 20 bases in between. CDR1 and CDR2 from the germline V gene are MNHEY and SVGEGT. The CDR3 loop is CASSSPGQGQLNEQFF. The CDR3 DNA sequence: TGTGCCAGCAGTTCCCCCGGCCAGGGGCAGTTGAATGAGCAGTTCTTC.

The chain recombines TRBV30 with TRBJ1-2; the D is unclear. The ends were cut back, 4 bases at V and 0 bases at J, with 12 bases in the middle. In germline, CDR1 is GTSNPN, CDR2 SVGIG (reference sequence). The CDR3 is made up of 14 amino acids. The CDR3 region is CAWTGPTSNYGYTF. The CDR3 bases are TGTGCCTGGACCGGGCCGACGTCTAACTATGGCTACACCTTC. Together with reference TRBV30 and TRBJ1-2, the CDR3 gives the full variable domain: SQTIHQWPATLVQPVGSPLSLECTVEGTSNPNLYWYRQAAGRGLQLLFYSVGIGQISSEVPQNLSASRPQDRQFILSSKKLLLSDSGFYLCAWTGPTSNYGYTFGSGTRLTVV.

J is TRBJ1-2 and V is TRBV2, with 10 positions matching TRBD1. In germline, CDR1 is SNHLY, CDR2 FYNNEI. The length of the CDR3 is 15 residues. V was clipped by 6 bases and J by 8 bases; unmatched bases: 12. The DNA for the CDR3 is TGTGCCAGCAGGAGAAACGAGGACAGGGGGAAGGGCTACACCTTC. This encodes CASRRNEDRGKGYTF.

This chain connects TRBV19 to TRBJ1-1; no clear D. Germline V CDR1 and CDR2: LNHDA, SQIVND (reference sequence). CDR3 length equals 14 residues. Trimming removed 5 bases from V and 1 base from J, with 11 bases in between. The CDR3 DNA is TGTGCCAGTAGTGGATCTCTTAGGAACACTGAAGCTTTCTTT. Protein sequence: CASSGSLRNTEAFF.

The gene calls are TRBV30 and TRBJ1-6, with D hard to call. The CDR3 contains 14 residues. Trimming left V 1 base short and J 7 bases short, with 11 bases between. CDR1 is GTSNPN and CDR2 is SVGIG in the germline V gene (reference sequence). The CDR3 coding sequence is TGTGCCTGGAGTGGCCCAGGAGCGAATTCACCCCTCCACTTT. Translating gives CAWSGPGANSPLHF.

The chain recombines TRBV3-1 (or the pseudogene TRBV3-2) with TRBJ2-3, with TRBD2 matching 9 bases. The germline V gene has CDR1 LGHDT and CDR2 YNNKEL (reference sequence). Trimming at V came to 4 bases and at J to 2 bases, leaving 7 bases not matched to a gene. The CDR3 contains 16 residues. The CDR3 nucleotides read TGTGCCAGCAGCCGGGACCCTAGCGGGGACACAGATACGCAGTATTTT. Amino acid sequence: CASSRDPSGDTDTQYF.

Comment on this clone: This sample includes further DNA sequences coding for the same CDR3. J is TRBJ1-1 and V is TRBV18; perhaps TRBD1 as D (5 bases). V was pared by 3 bases and J by 1 base, with 6 bases between. CDR1 and CDR2 from the germline V gene are KGHSH and LQKENI. The CDR3 is 13 residues long. In DNA, the CDR3 is TGTGCCAGCTCACCCGGGGGGAACACTGAAGCTTTCTTT. Encoded protein: CASSPGGNTEAFF.

This clone was counted between two and nine times. The same CDR3 is also encoded by other DNA sequences in this sample. This chain uses TRBV27 with TRBJ2-5, with D unclear. V lost 2 bases and J 0 bases, leaving 4 bases between the germline ends. The CDR3 runs to 13 residues. Germline CDR1 and CDR2: MNHEY and SMNVEV (reference sequence). CDR3 coding DNA: TGTGCCAGCAGTTTACAGTACCAAGAGACCCAGTACTTC. Protein: CASSLQYQETQYF.

This chain connects TRBV28 to TRBJ1-5; 8 bases fit TRBD1. CDR3 size: 13 residues. Germline CDR1 and CDR2: MDHEN and SYDVKM. With 6 bases clipped from V and 10 bases from J, the junction kept 8 bases outside the gene matches. Here the CDR3 DNA reads TGTGCCAGCAGAAAGGACAGGGCGGGACCCCAGCATTTT. Its protein is CASRKDRAGPQHF.